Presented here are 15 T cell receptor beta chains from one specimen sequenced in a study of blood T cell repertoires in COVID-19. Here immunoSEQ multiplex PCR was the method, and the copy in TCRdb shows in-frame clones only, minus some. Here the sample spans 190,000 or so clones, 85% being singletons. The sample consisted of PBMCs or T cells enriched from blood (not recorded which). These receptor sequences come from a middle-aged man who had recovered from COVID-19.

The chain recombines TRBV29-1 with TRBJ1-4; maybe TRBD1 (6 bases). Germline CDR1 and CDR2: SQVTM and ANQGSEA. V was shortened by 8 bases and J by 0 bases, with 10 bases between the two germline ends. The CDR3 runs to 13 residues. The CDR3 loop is CSIRQATNEKLFF. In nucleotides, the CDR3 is TGCAGCATCCGACAGGCAACTAATGAAAAACTGTTTTTT.

The chain's CDR3 is CASSSGLAVQETQYF. The CDR3 DNA is TGTGCCAGCTCCTCGGGACTAGCGGTCCAAGAGACCCAGTACTTC. The chain joins TRBV2 to TRBJ2-5; 11 bases agree with TRBD2. The CDR3 has 15 residues. CDR1 is SNHLY, CDR2 FYNNEI, per germline. V lost 8 bases and J lost 1; bases outside the gene matches: 6.

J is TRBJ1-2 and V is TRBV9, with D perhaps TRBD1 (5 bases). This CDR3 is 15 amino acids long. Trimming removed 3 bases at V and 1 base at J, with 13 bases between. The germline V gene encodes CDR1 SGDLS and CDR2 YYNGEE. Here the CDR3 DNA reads TGTGCCAGCAGCGCAGGTCAGACAGTTAACTATGGCTACACCTTC. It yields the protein CASSAGQTVNYGYTF.

CDR3 amino acids: CASSWTGENQPQHF. CDR3 sequence (DNA): TGTGCCAGCAGTTGGACAGGGGAAAATCAGCCCCAGCATTTT. The V and J genes are TRBV27 and TRBJ1-5; TRBD1 matches 9 bases. Germline trimming cut 4 bases from V and 4 bases from J; bases unmatched to any gene: 2. This CDR3 has 14 amino acids. Germline CDR1 is MNHEY and CDR2 is SMNVEV (reference sequence).

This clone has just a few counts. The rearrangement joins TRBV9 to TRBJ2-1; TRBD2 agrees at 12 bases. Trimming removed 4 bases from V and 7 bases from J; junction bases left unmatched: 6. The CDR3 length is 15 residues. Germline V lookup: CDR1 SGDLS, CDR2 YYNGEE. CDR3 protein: CASSPTSGSTNEQFF. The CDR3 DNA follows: TGTGCCAGCAGCCCGACTAGCGGGAGTACGAATGAGCAGTTCTTC.

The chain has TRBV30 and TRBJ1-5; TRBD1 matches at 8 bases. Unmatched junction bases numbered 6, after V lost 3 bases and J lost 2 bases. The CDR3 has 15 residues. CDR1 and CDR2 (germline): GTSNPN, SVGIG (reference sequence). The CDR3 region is CAWSNRGGGNQPQHF. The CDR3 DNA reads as TGTGCCTGGAGCAACAGGGGGGGAGGCAATCAGCCCCAGCATTTT. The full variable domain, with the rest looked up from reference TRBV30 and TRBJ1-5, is SQTIHQWPATLVQPVGSPLSLECTVEGTSNPNLYWYRQAAGRGLQLLFYSVGIGQISSEVPQNLSASRPQDRQFILSSKKLLLSDSGFYLCAWSNRGGGNQPQHFGDGTRLSIL.

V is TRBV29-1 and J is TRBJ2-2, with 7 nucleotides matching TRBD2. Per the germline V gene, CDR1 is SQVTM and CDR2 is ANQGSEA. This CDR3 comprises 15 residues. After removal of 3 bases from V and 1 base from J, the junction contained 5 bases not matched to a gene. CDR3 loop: CSVEMASGNTGELFF. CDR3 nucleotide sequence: TGCAGCGTTGAGATGGCTAGCGGGAACACCGGGGAGCTGTTTTTT.

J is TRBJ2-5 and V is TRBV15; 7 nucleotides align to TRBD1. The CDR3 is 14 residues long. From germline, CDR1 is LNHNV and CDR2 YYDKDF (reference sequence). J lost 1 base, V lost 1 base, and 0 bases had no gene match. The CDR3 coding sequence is TGTGCCACCAGCAGAGGACAGGGCCAAGAGACCCAGTACTTC. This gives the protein CATSRGQGQETQYF. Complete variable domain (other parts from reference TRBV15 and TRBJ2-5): DAMVIQNPRYQVTQFGKPVTLSCSQTLNHNVMYWYQQKSSQAPKLLFHYYDKDFNNEADTPDNFQSRRPNTSFCFLDIRSPGLGDTAMYLCATSRGQGQETQYFGPGTRLLVL.

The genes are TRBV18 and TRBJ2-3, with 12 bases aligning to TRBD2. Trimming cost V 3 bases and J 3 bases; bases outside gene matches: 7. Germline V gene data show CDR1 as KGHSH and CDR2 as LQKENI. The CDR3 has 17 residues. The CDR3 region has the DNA TGTGCCAGCTCACCTATCGAGACTAGCGGGAGAACAGATACGCAGTATTTT. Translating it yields CASSPIETSGRTDTQYF.

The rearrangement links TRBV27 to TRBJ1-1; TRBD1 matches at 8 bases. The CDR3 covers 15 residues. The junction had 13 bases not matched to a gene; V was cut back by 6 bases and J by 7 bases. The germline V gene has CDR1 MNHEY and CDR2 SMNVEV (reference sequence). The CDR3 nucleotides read TGTGCCAGCAGACGGGACAGGAGGGGGTTTGATGAAGCTTTCTTT. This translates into CASRRDRRGFDEAFF.

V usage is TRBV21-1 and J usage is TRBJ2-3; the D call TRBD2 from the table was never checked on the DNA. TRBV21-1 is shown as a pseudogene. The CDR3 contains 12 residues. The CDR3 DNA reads TGTGCCAGGAGGAGGTTACCAGATACGCAGTATTTT. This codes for CARRRLPDTQYF.

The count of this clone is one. DNA for the CDR3: TGCAGTGCTAGTAGCGTGCGACAGATTAGCTCCTACGAGCAGTACTTC. This codes for CSASSVRQISSYEQYF. The chain joins TRBV20-1 to TRBJ2-7; tentatively, D is TRBD1 or TRBD2 (5 bases each). The CDR3 consists of 16 residues. CDR1 and CDR2 from the germline V gene are DFQATT and SNEGSKA (reference sequence). Trimming pared 3 bases from V and 0 bases from J, leaving 18 bases between.

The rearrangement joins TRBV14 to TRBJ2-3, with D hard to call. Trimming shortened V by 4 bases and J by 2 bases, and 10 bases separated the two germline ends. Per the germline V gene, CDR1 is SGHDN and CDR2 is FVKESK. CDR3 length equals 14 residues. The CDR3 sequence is CASSPRIYTDTQYF. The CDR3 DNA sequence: TGTGCCAGCAGCCCCCGTATCTACACAGATACGCAGTATTTT.

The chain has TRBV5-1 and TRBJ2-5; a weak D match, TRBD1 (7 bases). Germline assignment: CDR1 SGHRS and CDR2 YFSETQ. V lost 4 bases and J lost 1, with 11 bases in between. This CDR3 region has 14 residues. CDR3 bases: TGCGCCAGCAGCGCGGGACAGTCCCAAGAGACCCAGTACTTC. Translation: CASSAGQSQETQYF.

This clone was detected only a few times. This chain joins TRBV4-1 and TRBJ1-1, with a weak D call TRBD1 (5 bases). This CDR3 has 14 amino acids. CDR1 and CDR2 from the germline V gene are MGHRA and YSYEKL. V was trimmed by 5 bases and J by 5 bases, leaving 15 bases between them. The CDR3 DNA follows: TGCGCCAGCAGCTCACCTATACCAGGGACTGAAGCTTTCTTT. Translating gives CASSSPIPGTEAFF.